This T cell receptor beta chain was obtained from a study of cytomegalovirus exposure and HLA in healthy donors. General study points: Reports indicated that the classifier achieved high specificity and sensitivity in diagnosing cytomegalovirus status. A later analysis appeared to link common viral pathogens to several of the most significant clusters.

Healthy bone marrow donors made up the donors. PCR primers comprised 60 Vbeta and 13 Jbeta primers. Produced via immunoSEQ multiplex PCR; TCRdb's table is partial and in-frame only. This table has about 130,000 clones, more than 60% appearing once. Notes on this clone: Its antigen is not identified.

The CDR3 has 14 residues. The V gene's germline CDR1 is KGHSH and CDR2 LQKENI. Trimming cost V 2 bases and J 6 bases, with 13 bases left between them. This rearrangement joins TRBV18 to TRBJ1-1; D possibly corresponds to TRBD1 (5 bases). Material for sequencing was PBMCs. This clonotype originated in a woman between 18 and 29 years old in good health and CMV-seronegative. CDR3 nucleotides: TGTGCCAGCTCACCAGAGACAGCTGTAGCTGAAGCTTTCTTT. Translated, it gives CASSPETAVAEAFF.